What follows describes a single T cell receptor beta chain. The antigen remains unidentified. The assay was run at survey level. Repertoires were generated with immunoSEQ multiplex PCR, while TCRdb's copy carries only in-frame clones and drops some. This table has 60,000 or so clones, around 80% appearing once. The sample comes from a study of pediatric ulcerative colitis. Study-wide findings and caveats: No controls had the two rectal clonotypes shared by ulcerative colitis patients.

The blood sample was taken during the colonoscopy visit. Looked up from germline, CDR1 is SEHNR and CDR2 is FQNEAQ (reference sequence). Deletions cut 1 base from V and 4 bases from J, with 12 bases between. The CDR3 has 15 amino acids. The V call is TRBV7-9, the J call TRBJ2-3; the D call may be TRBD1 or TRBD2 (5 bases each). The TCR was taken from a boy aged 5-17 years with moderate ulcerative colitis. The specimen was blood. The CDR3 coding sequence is TGTGCCAGCAGCTTAGGGGGCGGAGGCGCAGATACGCAGTATTTT. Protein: CASSLGGGGADTQYF.